These T cell receptor beta chains were read from a single sample in a study of cytomegalovirus exposure and HLA in healthy donors. Using immunoSEQ multiplex PCR, the repertoire was profiled, and TCRdb retains in-frame clones only, with some absent. The profile shows under 95,000 clones, roughly 94% of them singletons. Sequenced material: PBMCs. Source of these receptors: a woman under 30 in good health and CMV-seropositive. The CDR3 runs from the conserved cysteine through the conserved F or W.

V	J	CDR3
TRBV27	TRBJ2-3	CASSPWGGSTDTQYF
TRBV5-1	TRBJ2-1	CASSLSRGGGAYNEQFF
TRBV21-1	TRBJ1-6	CASSKAGDIIPGDSPLHF
TRBV27	TRBJ1-2	CASSPQPLYRGYTF
TRBV7-3	TRBJ2-5	CASSLNGGGETQYF
TRBV11-2	TRBJ2-7	CASSSDRNYEQYF
TRBV9	TRBJ2-1	CASSPVPSGYNEQFF
TRBV9	TRBJ2-7	CASSPLAGGTYEQYF
TRBV19	TRBJ1-5	CASTRTGGNSPQHF
TRBV19	TRBJ1-6	CASSYGGSSYNSPLHF
TRBV4-3	TRBJ2-5	CASSPGTGPRETQYF
TRBV5-6	TRBJ1-5	CASSRGSQPQHF
TRBV5-1	TRBJ1-3	CASNRGQGIGNTIYF
TRBV7-2	TRBJ1-2	CASSLEIQGRLNYGYTF
TRBV6-6	TRBJ2-7	CASTPRDRGSYEQYF
TRBV7-2	TRBJ1-2	CASSSQGYPSGYTF
TRBV18	TRBJ1-1	CASSPTGHLTEAFF
TRBV5-1	TRBJ2-1	CASSSQAVAYNNEQFF
TRBV27	TRBJ1-6	CASSLNAGSYNSPLHF
TRBV11-2	TRBJ2-7	CASRIIGGRISYEQYF
TRBV6-6	TRBJ1-2	CASSSRQEVWGYTF
TRBV25-1	TRBJ2-1	CASSEFGGNEQFF
TRBV6-1	TRBJ2-1	CASSRSGGPYNEQFF
TRBV2	TRBJ1-6	CASNKGQGNSPLHF
TRBV6-5	TRBJ2-1	CASSRTGSGHNEQFF
TRBV7-8	TRBJ1-4	CASSPARGGEKLFF
TRBV7-9	TRBJ1-2	CASSAPDRGSNYGYTF
TRBV5-1	TRBJ2-1	CASSLAGESYNEQFF
TRBV6-5	TRBJ1-2	CASSYVQANYGYTF
TRBV5-1	TRBJ2-1	CASSLAGETHNEQFF
TRBV28	TRBJ2-5	CASRGKDRGRETQYF